The 20 T cell receptor beta chains below come from one sample, sequenced in a study of blood T cell repertoires in COVID-19. The protocol was immunoSEQ multiplex PCR, while the TCRdb copy is restricted to in-frame clones and leaves out a portion. Here the sample spans 290,000 or so clones, around 87% being singletons. Sequenced input: peripheral blood. The source is a man aged 18 to 30 with active or convalescent COVID-19.

This chain connects TRBV12-3 or TRBV12-4 to TRBJ1-2, with a tentative D call TRBD1 (5 bases). Trimming removed 6 bases at V and 8 bases at J, with 16 bases between. The CDR3 sequence is 13 residues long. CDR3 bases: TGTGCCAGCAGCTCCGCTGGGAGGGACGGCTACACCTTC. It is translated as CASSSAGRDGYTF.

With respect to this clone: Sequence at one end of the junction differs from germline and may be a read error. The rearrangement links TRBV12-5 to TRBJ1-5; no clear D. The CDR3 is 19 residues long. Germline V lookup: CDR1 LGHNT, CDR2 FRNRAP. The CDR3 DNA follows: TGTGCTAGTGGTTTGGTACTGGGAGCGGGCGGAAGTTACAATCAGCTCCAGCATTTT. Its protein product is CASGLVLGAGGSYNQLQHF.

The table lists this clone with a few counts. The chain employs TRBV4-1 and TRBJ1-2; D is possibly TRBD1 (5 bases). Germline CDR1 and CDR2: MGHRA and YSYEKL. V was clipped by 1 base and J by 5 bases, with 14 bases between them. The CDR3 has 15 amino acids. In DNA form, the CDR3 reads TGCGCCAGCAGCCAAGGGGCCAGGGAAAAGTATGGCTACACCTTC. Protein sequence: CASSQGAREKYGYTF.

The V gene is TRBV7-9, the J gene TRBJ1-2; 7 positions match TRBD1. The trim removed 5 bases at V and 10 bases at J, leaving 13 bases unmatched. Looked up from germline, CDR1 is SEHNR and CDR2 is FQNEAQ (reference sequence). The CDR3 loop spans 14 amino acids. The CDR3 loop reads CASSPAGTETLYTF. For the CDR3, the DNA is TGTGCCAGCAGCCCCGCCGGGACAGAAACACTCTACACCTTC.

The chain couples TRBV5-1 to TRBJ1-3; tentatively, D is TRBD1 (5 bases). Trimming pared 0 bases from V and 0 bases from J, leaving 10 bases between. CDR3 size: 16 residues. The germline CDR1 and CDR2 sequences are SGHRS and YFSETQ. CDR3 region: CASSLVSGFSGNTIYF. DNA of the CDR3: TGCGCCAGCAGCTTGGTCTCAGGGTTCTCTGGAAACACCATATATTTT. Combining the CDR3 with reference TRBV5-1 and TRBJ1-3 gives the whole variable domain KAGVTQTPRYLIKTRGQQVTLSCSPISGHRSVSWYQQTPGQGLQFLFEYFSETQRNKGNFPGRFSGRQFSNSRSEMNVSTLELGDSALYLCASSLVSGFSGNTIYFGEGSWLTVV.

This clone was recorded only once. The sample holds other DNA sequences that translate to the same CDR3. The chain couples TRBV7-2 to TRBJ2-5, with TRBD2 identical over 11 bases. J was trimmed by 2 bases and V by 1 base; bases with no gene match: 3. Germline assignment: CDR1 SGHTA and CDR2 FQGNSA. This CDR3 region has 16 residues. CDR3: CASSLGLAGGQETQYF. DNA of the CDR3: TGTGCCAGCAGCTTAGGATTAGCGGGGGGGCAAGAGACCCAGTACTTC.

CDR3 nucleotide sequence: TGTGCCAGCAGGGTGGAGACTAGCGGGGGGGACTACAATGAGCAGTTCTTC. Its translation is CASRVETSGGDYNEQFF. The chain employs TRBV7-7 and TRBJ2-1, with 14 bases identical to TRBD2. From germline, CDR1 is SSHAT and CDR2 FNYEAQ (reference sequence). Trimming removed 6 bases from V and 3 bases from J; junction bases left unmatched: 7. This CDR3 has 17 amino acids.

The chain uses TRBV10-2 and TRBJ2-7, with TRBD2 as a possible D gene (6 bases). CDR3 length: 16 amino acids. The V gene lost 6 bases and the J gene lost 5 bases, with 23 bases spanning the gap. Per germline, CDR1 WSHSY and CDR2 SAAADI. The CDR3, as DNA: TGCGCCAGCAGGGAACGGTCGACTAGACCCTGGGACGAGCAGTACTTC. Translation gives CASRERSTRPWDEQYF.

This sequence joins TRBV11-2 and TRBJ2-1; 13 positions agree with TRBD2. CDR1 is SGHAT, CDR2 FQNNGV, per germline. V was pared by 5 bases and J by 8 bases, with 6 bases of the junction left unmatched. The CDR3 runs 15 residues. The CDR3: CASSGLAGAGDEQFF. In DNA form, the CDR3 reads TGTGCCAGCAGCGGACTAGCGGGGGCCGGGGATGAGCAGTTCTTC.

The chain joins TRBV4-1 to TRBJ2-3; 7 bases align to TRBD1. The CDR3 covers 15 residues. Losses at the gene ends were 2 bases for V and 2 bases for J; bases not matched to a gene: 4. Germline values: CDR1 MGHRA, CDR2 YSYEKL. CDR3 loop: CASSQRQGSTDTQYF. Written as DNA, the CDR3 is TGCGCCAGCAGCCAAAGACAGGGTTCCACAGATACGCAGTATTTT.

This clone was observed a single time. The CDR3 region is CATSPRVVNYEQYF. The CDR3 DNA is TGTGCCACCAGCCCCAGGGTCGTAAACTACGAGCAGTACTTC. The chain couples TRBV15 to TRBJ2-7, with TRBD1 as a possible D gene (5 bases). This CDR3 contains 14 residues. Trimming stripped 5 bases from V and 3 bases from J, with 14 bases between. CDR1 is LNHNV, CDR2 YYDKDF, per germline (reference sequence).

Worth noting for this clone: Within the sample, other DNA sequences also encode this same CDR3. V is TRBV5-1 and J is TRBJ1-3; TRBD1 might be the D (6 bases). The CDR3 sequence is 13 residues long. In germline, CDR1 is SGHRS, CDR2 YFSETQ. Trimming removed 1 base at V and 4 bases at J, with 6 bases between. CDR3: CASSLTGGNTIYF. CDR3 nucleotides: TGCGCCAGCAGCTTGACAGGGGGAAACACCATATATTTT.

The V call is TRBV5-1, the J call TRBJ1-2, with TRBD1 matching over 10 bases. The CDR3 covers 14 residues. The V gene's germline CDR1 is SGHRS and CDR2 YFSETQ. Trimming cost V 4 bases and J 8 bases; bases outside gene matches: 8. CDR3 nucleotide sequence: TGCGCCAGCAGCCAGGACAGGGGGACGTTGGGCTACACCTTC. This sequence encodes CASSQDRGTLGYTF.

This clone showed up just once. The same CDR3 arises from other DNA sequences in this sample as well. The CDR3 loop is CASSLGQGYGYTF. The DNA of the CDR3 is TGTGCCAGCAGTTTGGGACAGGGGTACGGCTACACCTTC. This chain links TRBV12-3 or TRBV12-4 with TRBJ1-2; 10 bases fit TRBD1. With V trimmed by 3 bases and J by 8 bases, 3 bases remained unmatched. The CDR3 has 13 amino acids.

The rearrangement links TRBV18 to TRBJ2-1, with 12 bases identical to TRBD2. Germline-derived CDR1 and CDR2 are KGHSH and LQKENI. The CDR3 is 16 amino acids. Trimming took 4 bases from V and 6 from J; bases not matched to a gene: 7. The CDR3 region has the DNA TGTGCCAGCTCACTTTCACTAGCGGGAGGTGGCAATGAGCAGTTCTTC. Translating it yields CASSLSLAGGGNEQFF.

The chain has TRBV18 and TRBJ2-1; TRBD2 agrees at 7 bases. CDR3 length equals 13 residues. Germline V CDR1 and CDR2: KGHSH, LQKENI. Trimming took 3 bases from V and 10 from J; bases not matched to a gene: 6. The CDR3 DNA reads as TGTGCCAGCTCACCCGAACTAGCGAAAGAGCAGTTCTTC. Translated, it gives CASSPELAKEQFF.

This clone was seen once. Here the CDR3 reads CASTRRGAEQFF. The CDR3 DNA reads as TGCGCCAGCACCCGGCGGGGTGCTGAGCAGTTCTTC. The chain joins TRBV5-1 to TRBJ2-1; perhaps TRBD2 as D (6 bases). In germline, CDR1 is SGHRS, CDR2 YFSETQ. This CDR3 contains 12 residues. V lost 6 bases and J lost 9, with 13 bases in between.

The chain employs TRBV7-9 and TRBJ2-7, with D perhaps TRBD2 (5 bases). The ends were cut back, 2 bases at V and 5 bases at J, with 7 bases in the middle. Germline lookup yields CDR1 SEHNR and CDR2 FQNEAQ (reference sequence). CDR3 length equals 12 residues. The DNA of the CDR3 is TGTGCCAGCAGCTTACCCGGGAACGAGCAGTACTTC. Protein product: CASSLPGNEQYF. Full variable domain (missing parts from reference TRBV7-9 and TRBJ2-7): DTGVSQNPRHKITKRGQNVTFRCDPISEHNRLYWYRQTLGQGPEFLTYFQNEAQLEKSRLLSDRFSAERPKGSFSTLEIQRTEQGDSAMYLCASSLPGNEQYFGPGTRLTVT.

This chain joins TRBV19 and TRBJ1-2; D gene unclear. The ends were cut back, 5 bases at V and 5 bases at J, with 12 bases in the middle. The CDR3 covers 13 residues. Germline lookup yields CDR1 LNHDA and CDR2 SQIVND (reference sequence). The CDR3 protein is CASSPSAGYGYTF. The CDR3 nucleotides read TGTGCCAGTAGTCCGTCAGCAGGTTATGGCTACACCTTC.

The genes are TRBV10-3 and TRBJ2-3; D might be TRBD2 (5 bases). This CDR3 comprises 14 residues. V lost 2 bases and J 3 bases, leaving 9 bases between the germline ends. In germline, CDR1 is ENHRY, CDR2 SYGVKD. The CDR3 DNA is TGTGCCATCAGTGAGGAGGGTTGGACAGATACGCAGTATTTT. Protein sequence: CAISEEGWTDTQYF.